These 20 T cell receptor beta chains originate from one sample sequenced in a study of blood T cells in healthy people across ages. A second PCR of roughly 7 to 11 cycles used a sample-barcoded 5' primer and a J-beta primer mix. TCRdb independently ran MiXCR on the 5' RACE reads; one entry per CDR3 protein. The sample lists about 1.4 million distinct CDR3 sequences, around 59% seen once, with roughly 6.3% in the top ten. The sequencing input was blood. These receptors were obtained from a man aged 18 to 29 in good health.

This sequence joins TRBV27 and TRBJ2-1; 9 positions agree with TRBD1. J lost 9 bases, V lost 4 bases, and 7 bases had no gene match. This CDR3 comprises 14 residues. Germline-derived CDR1 and CDR2 are MNHEY and SMNVEV (reference sequence). This CDR3 reads CASSSGTGLGEQFF. CDR3 nucleotide sequence: TGTGCCAGCAGTTCAGGGACAGGGCTCGGTGAGCAGTTCTTC.

The rearrangement joins TRBV20-1 to TRBJ2-2; weak D call: TRBD2 (6 bases). V dropped 6 bases and J dropped 4 bases, with 12 bases sitting between them. CDR3 length: 13 residues. The V gene's germline CDR1 is DFQATT and CDR2 SNEGSKA (reference sequence). CDR3 sequence: CSAKGTGTGELFF. The CDR3 nucleotides read TGCAGTGCCAAAGGGACTGGCACCGGGGAGCTGTTTTTT.

The chain recombines TRBV10-1 with TRBJ2-7, with a possible D match to TRBD1 (6 bases). V shed 5 bases and J shed 1 base, with 15 bases lying between them. Germline V CDR1 and CDR2: WNHNN, SYGVQD (reference sequence). The CDR3 sequence is 15 residues long. CDR3 loop: CASSFGTGPSYEQYF. CDR3 nucleotides: TGCGCCAGCAGTTTCGGAACAGGGCCTTCCTACGAGCAGTACTTC.

The rearrangement uses TRBV18 and TRBJ2-3; possibly TRBD2 for D (6 bases). The germline V gene has CDR1 KGHSH and CDR2 LQKENI. V was clipped by 0 bases and J by 14 bases, with 24 bases between them. The CDR3 extends over 16 amino acids. The DNA for the CDR3 is TGTGCCAGCTCACCACCCACGGGATACGGGAGTACCGCGCGGTATTTT. Residues: CASSPPTGYGSTARYF.

With respect to this clonotype: A much larger clone differs by one base, so this may be a read error. The chain employs TRBV29-1 and TRBJ2-4; D unresolved. The DNA end is more similar to TRBJ2-7, so the J call may be wrong. Looked up from germline, CDR1 is SQVTM and CDR2 is ANQGSEA. The CDR3 loop spans 11 amino acids. The CDR3 region is CSGEFGYEQYF. The CDR3 nucleotides read TGCAGCGGTGAATTCGGATACGAGCAGTACTTC.

In its sample, this clonotype was seen a few times. The CDR3 region is CASSQEMGQPQHF. The CDR3 DNA reads TGCGCCAGCAGCCAAGAAATGGGGCAGCCCCAGCATTTT. The rearrangement joins TRBV4-1 to TRBJ1-5; D gene ambiguous. The CDR3 is 13 amino acids. Germline assignment: CDR1 MGHRA and CDR2 YSYEKL. Trimming pared 0 bases from V and 7 bases from J, leaving 7 bases between.

The rearrangement links TRBV27 to TRBJ2-7; TRBD1 is a possible D gene (6 bases). The CDR3 consists of 15 residues. The V gene's germline CDR1 is MNHEY and CDR2 SMNVEV (reference sequence). With 5 bases removed from V and 0 bases from J, the gap between germline ends came to 14 bases. CDR3 DNA sequence: TGTGCCAGCAGTGGGGTGCAGGGGAGCTCCTACGAGCAGTACTTC. It specifies CASSGVQGSSYEQYF.

The chain joins TRBV20-1 to TRBJ2-7; 9 bases map to TRBD2. V lost 7 bases and J lost 1; bases outside the gene matches: 14. This CDR3 spans 16 amino acids. Germline-derived CDR1 and CDR2 are DFQATT and SNEGSKA (reference sequence). The CDR3 coding sequence is TGCAGTGTTCGTAATAGCGGGAGTTCGAGGTCCTACGAGCAGTACTTC. The encoded protein is CSVRNSGSSRSYEQYF.

This chain connects TRBV5-4 to TRBJ2-1, with D possibly TRBD2 on 5 matching bases. Trimming took 6 bases from V and 0 from J, leaving 22 bases between them. Germline V gene lookup returns CDR1 SGHNT and CDR2 YYREEE (reference sequence). The CDR3 spans 18 residues. The CDR3 coding sequence is TGTGCCAGCACGCCAAGCCGGGCTAGCCTAAGCTCCTACAATGAGCAGTTCTTC. It codes for CASTPSRASLSSYNEQFF.

This clonotype was detected a few times. The chain joins TRBV10-3 to TRBJ1-1; D not resolved. V lost 0 bases and J lost 1, with 12 bases in between. The CDR3 spans 16 residues. CDR1 and CDR2 from the germline V gene are ENHRY and SYGVKD. CDR3 sequence (DNA): TGTGCCATCAGTGAGTCAAGCCCGGTAGAGAACACTGAAGCTTTCTTT. Amino acids: CAISESSPVENTEAFF.

The V gene is TRBV10-2, the J gene TRBJ1-2; D possibly corresponds to TRBD1 (6 bases). Germline V gene data show CDR1 as WSHSY and CDR2 as SAAADI. The CDR3 spans 14 residues. V was trimmed by 0 bases and J by 4 bases, leaving 9 bases between them. The CDR3 loop reads CASSESAGVYGYTF. CDR3 nucleotides: TGCGCCAGCAGTGAGTCGGCAGGGGTCTATGGCTACACCTTC.

The chain combines TRBV27 with TRBJ1-4, with D uncertain. The CDR3 is 14 residues long. The germline V and J ends were trimmed by 3 bases and 0 bases, with 5 bases remaining between them. The V gene's germline CDR1 is MNHEY and CDR2 SMNVEV (reference sequence). The DNA of the CDR3 is TGTGCCAGCAGTTTCGGCACAACTAATGAAAAACTGTTTTTT. It codes for CASSFGTTNEKLFF. The variable domain in full, with the rest retrieved from reference TRBV27 and TRBJ1-4, is EAQVTQNPRYLITVTGKKLTVTCSQNMNHEYMSWYRQDPGLGLRQIYYSMNVEVTDKGDVPEGYKVSRKEKRNFPLILESPSPNQTSLYFCASSFGTTNEKLFFGSGTQLSVL.

With respect to this clonotype: This may stem from a read error, because a much larger clone lies one nucleotide away. V and J are TRBV20-1 and TRBJ2-7, with unresolved D. In germline, CDR1 is DFQATT, CDR2 SNEGSKA (reference sequence). This CDR3 comprises 13 residues. V lost 5 bases and J lost 4, with 15 bases in between. As DNA, the CDR3 is TGCAGTGCTCCCCGTGGGCAGCATTACGAGCAGTACTTC. This codes for CSAPRGQHYEQYF.

Turning to this clonotype: The junction shows a germline mismatch at one end, possibly a read error. The V gene is TRBV20-1, the J gene TRBJ2-1, with D unresolved. The CDR3 loop spans 12 amino acids. CDR1 and CDR2 from the germline V gene are DFQATT and SNEGSKA (reference sequence). DNA of the CDR3: TGTAGTGCTAGAGATACCTACCTGTCTCAGTTCTTC. It yields the protein CSARDTYLSQFF.

The CDR3 nucleotides are TGCAGCGGGGATGACAGGGGCAACGATGGCTACACCTTC. Translating it yields CSGDDRGNDGYTF. This rearrangement joins TRBV29-1 to TRBJ1-2, with 8 bases matching TRBD1. Looked up from germline, CDR1 is SQVTM and CDR2 is ANQGSEA. V shed 7 bases, J shed 6 bases, and the junction held 10 bases outside the gene matches. The CDR3 has 13 amino acids.

J is TRBJ2-2 and V is TRBV9; 9 nucleotides agree with TRBD1. The ends lost 3 bases at V and 3 bases at J; junction bases unmatched: 9. This CDR3 region has 17 residues. Germline CDR1 reads SGDLS; CDR2 reads YYNGEE. In DNA form, the CDR3 reads TGTGCCAGCAGCGGGTTTCTGGACAGGGGCTACACCGGGGAGCTGTTTTTT. This encodes CASSGFLDRGYTGELFF.

Details on this clonotype: Its ends do not fully match the called genes, so a read error is possible. The chain joins TRBV6-1 to TRBJ2-3; no definite D call. Germline V gene sequence: CDR1 MNHNS, CDR2 SASEGT. The CDR3 has 15 amino acids. CDR3 residues: CASSEVGSWSDTQYF. Written as DNA, the CDR3 is TGTGCTAGCAGTGAAGTTGGCAGTTGGAGTGATACGCAGTATTTT.

This clonotype was seen once. The chain joins TRBV4-2 to TRBJ2-5; D may be TRBD1 (5 bases). V lost 0 bases to trimming and J lost 11 bases, with 19 bases between them. Germline V gene lookup returns CDR1 LGHNA and CDR2 YNFKEQ. This CDR3 comprises 15 residues. Here the CDR3 reads CASSQEGADQFEQYF. Here the CDR3 DNA reads TGTGCCAGCAGCCAAGAAGGGGCCGACCAATTTGAGCAGTACTTC.

This chain links TRBV28 with TRBJ2-2; a possible D gene is TRBD1 (6 bases). V was trimmed by 2 bases and J by 7 bases, leaving 17 bases between them. Germline V gene data show CDR1 as MDHEN and CDR2 as SYDVKM. The CDR3 has 16 amino acids. Written as DNA, the CDR3 is TGTGCCAGCAGTTTACTCCCGTTCAGGGGCGGCGGGGAGCTGTTTTTT. Its protein is CASSLLPFRGGGELFF.

The CDR3 spells CATRGEAYEQYF. DNA for the CDR3: TGTGCCACCAGGGGAGAGGCCTACGAGCAGTACTTC. This chain links TRBV6-1 with TRBJ2-4, with TRBD1 as a possible D gene (6 bases). The assigned J gene may be wrong: the sequence end matches TRBJ2-7 better. This CDR3 comprises 12 residues. The germline CDR1 and CDR2 sequences are MNHNS and SASEGT.